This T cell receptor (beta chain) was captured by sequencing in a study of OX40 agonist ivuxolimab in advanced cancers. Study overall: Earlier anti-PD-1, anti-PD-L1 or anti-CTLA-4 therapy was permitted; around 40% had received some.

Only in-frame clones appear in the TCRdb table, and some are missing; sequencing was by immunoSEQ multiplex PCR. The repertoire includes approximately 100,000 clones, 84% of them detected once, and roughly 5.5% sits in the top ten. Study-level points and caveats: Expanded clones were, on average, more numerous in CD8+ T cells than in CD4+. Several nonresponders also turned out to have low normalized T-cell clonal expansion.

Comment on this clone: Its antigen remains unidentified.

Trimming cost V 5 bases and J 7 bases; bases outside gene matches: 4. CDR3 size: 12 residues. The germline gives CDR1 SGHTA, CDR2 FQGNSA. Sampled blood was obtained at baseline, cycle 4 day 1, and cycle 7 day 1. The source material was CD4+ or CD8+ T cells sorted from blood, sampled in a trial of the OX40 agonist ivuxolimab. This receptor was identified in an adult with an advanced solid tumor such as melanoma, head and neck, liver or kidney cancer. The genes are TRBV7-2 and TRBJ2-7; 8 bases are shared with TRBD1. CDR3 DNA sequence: TGTGCCAGCAGCATCAGGGGGCAGGAGCAGTACTTC. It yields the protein CASSIRGQEQYF.